The next 21 T cell receptor beta chains were all read from a single sample in a study of T cell responses to AZD1222 COVID-19 vaccine. Sequencing used immunoSEQ multiplex PCR; TCRdb keeps in-frame clones, though not all of them. This table has about 140,000 clones, 70% to 90% appearing once. This material consisted of peripheral blood, taken on day 0 of AZD1222 vaccination. These receptors originate from an adult in good health.

This chain joins TRBV19 and TRBJ2-3; possible D gene TRBD1, 5 bases. CDR1 and CDR2 from the germline V gene are LNHDA and SQIVND (reference sequence). The CDR3 runs 13 residues. The V end lost 4 bases, the J end lost 5 bases, and 10 bases lay between the germline ends. The CDR3 bases are TGTGCCAGTAGTACCGGACACCTAGATACGCAGTATTTT. It specifies CASSTGHLDTQYF.

The sample holds a few counts of this clone. This chain uses TRBV5-1 with TRBJ2-1; D call uncertain. This CDR3 has 16 residues. From germline, CDR1 is SGHRS and CDR2 YFSETQ. V was clipped by 1 base and J by 0 bases, with 11 bases between them. Here the CDR3 reads CASSLLGAVSYNEQFF. CDR3 DNA sequence: TGCGCCAGCAGCTTGTTGGGCGCCGTCTCCTACAATGAGCAGTTCTTC.

V is TRBV28 and J is TRBJ1-2, with 9 positions matching TRBD1. J gave up 5 bases and V 5 bases, and 9 bases lay outside the gene matches. Germline CDR1 MDHEN, CDR2 SYDVKM. The length of the CDR3 is 15 residues. CDR3 residues: CASSPQGQGGYGYTF. Written as DNA, the CDR3 is TGTGCCAGCAGTCCGCAGGGACAGGGCGGATATGGCTACACCTTC.

The chain recombines TRBV6-1 with TRBJ1-1; 7 bases are shared with TRBD1. CDR1 is MNHNS, CDR2 SASEGT, per germline. Trimming at V came to 2 bases and at J to 3 bases, leaving 3 bases not matched to a gene. CDR3 length: 14 amino acids. The CDR3 loop is CASSEWDSDTEAFF. CDR3 coding DNA: TGTGCCAGCAGTGAATGGGACAGCGACACTGAAGCTTTCTTT.

The V call is TRBV6-5, the J call TRBJ2-2, with TRBD1 identical over 8 bases. Trimming removed 4 bases from V and 5 bases from J; junction bases left unmatched: 6. This CDR3 has 15 amino acids. Germline CDR1 is MNHEY and CDR2 is SVGAGI. The CDR3 DNA sequence: TGTGCCAGCAGTTCGCAGGGGGCGGTGACCGGGGAGCTGTTTTTT. Translating gives CASSSQGAVTGELFF.

This clone was observed a single time. The chain couples TRBV5-3 to TRBJ2-7; 12 positions agree with TRBD2. TRBV5-3 is classed as an ORF, of uncertain function. With V trimmed by 7 bases and J by 2 bases, 4 bases remained unmatched. CDR3 length equals 14 residues. The CDR3 coding sequence is TGTGCCAGAGAGACTAGCGGGGGAGCCTACGAGCAGTACTTC. The encoded protein is CARETSGGAYEQYF.

The chain joins TRBV6-1 to TRBJ1-5; tentative D call: TRBD1 (5 bases). With 0 bases removed from V and 4 bases from J, the gap between germline ends came to 10 bases. This CDR3 has 15 amino acids. Germline values: CDR1 MNHNS, CDR2 SASEGT. CDR3 sequence (DNA): TGTGCCAGCAGTGAAGCGGCAGGGAGGAATCAGCCCCAGCATTTT. It yields the protein CASSEAAGRNQPQHF.

This chain links TRBV5-4 with TRBJ2-1, with 9 bases that match TRBD2. J was trimmed by 4 bases and V by 0 bases; bases with no gene match: 2. Germline V lookup: CDR1 SGHNT, CDR2 YYREEE (reference sequence). This CDR3 has 15 residues. The CDR3 region has the DNA TGTGCCAGCAGCTTGGGACTAGCGGAGTACAATGAGCAGTTCTTC. Residues: CASSLGLAEYNEQFF. The entire variable domain, with the rest obtained from reference TRBV5-4 and TRBJ2-1, is as follows: ETGVTQSPTHLIKTRGQQVTLRCSSQSGHNTVSWYQQALGQGPQFIFQYYREEENGRGNFPPRFSGLQFPNYSSELNVNALELDDSALYLCASSLGLAEYNEQFFGPGTRLTVL.

The chain joins TRBV7-9 to TRBJ1-5; D is undetermined. The V end was cut by 5 bases, the J end by 1 base, with 6 bases between. The CDR3 has 13 residues. Germline values: CDR1 SEHNR, CDR2 FQNEAQ (reference sequence). The CDR3 DNA reads TGTGCCAGCAGCCCCGACAGCAATCAGCCCCAGCATTTT. As protein: CASSPDSNQPQHF.

This clone was detected only once. The chain links TRBV9 to TRBJ1-1; 8 nucleotides align to TRBD1. The CDR3 has 13 residues. Germline CDR1 and CDR2: SGDLS and YYNGEE. The V segment lost 3 bases and the J segment 6 bases; nucleotides outside the gene matches: 4. The CDR3 protein is CASSATGGPEAFF. CDR3 coding DNA: TGTGCCAGCAGCGCAACAGGGGGTCCTGAAGCTTTCTTT. Together with reference TRBV9 and TRBJ1-1, the CDR3 gives the full variable domain: DSGVTQTPKHLITATGQRVTLRCSPRSGDLSVYWYQQSLDQGLQFLIQYYNGEERAKGNILERFSAQQFPDLHSELNLSSLELGDSALYFCASSATGGPEAFFGQGTRLTVV.

The V and J genes are TRBV3-1 (or the pseudogene TRBV3-2) and TRBJ1-1, with D tentatively TRBD1 (5 bases). CDR1 LGHDT and CDR2 YNNKEL come from the germline V gene (reference sequence). The CDR3 loop spans 14 amino acids. V shed 4 bases and J shed 8 bases, with 17 bases lying between them. DNA of the CDR3: TGTGCCAGCAGCCGGGGGGTTTCCGTCTCCGAAGCTTTCTTT. Translation gives CASSRGVSVSEAFF.

The genes are TRBV18 and TRBJ1-2; the D is unclear. The germline V gene encodes CDR1 KGHSH and CDR2 LQKENI. The V gene lost 4 bases and the J gene lost 1 base, with 10 bases spanning the gap. This CDR3 region has 14 residues. The CDR3, as DNA: TGTGCCAGCTCACTTGCGCAGAATAACTATGGCTACACCTTC. This codes for CASSLAQNNYGYTF.

This chain joins TRBV27 and TRBJ2-2; TRBD2 matches 8 bases. CDR1 is MNHEY and CDR2 is SMNVEV in the germline V gene (reference sequence). V was pared by 8 bases and J by 6 bases, with 2 bases of the junction left unmatched. The CDR3 loop spans 12 amino acids. CDR3 sequence: CASLGLAGELFF. The CDR3 nucleotides are TGTGCCAGCCTGGGACTAGCCGGGGAGCTGTTTTTT.

This clone occurred once. The chain has TRBV15 and TRBJ1-4, with D unclear. This CDR3 spans 16 amino acids. The germline V gene encodes CDR1 LNHNV and CDR2 YYDKDF (reference sequence). V shed 1 base and J shed 0 bases, with 9 bases lying between them. The CDR3 loop is CATSRVATSTNEKLFF. The CDR3 DNA reads TGTGCCACCAGCAGAGTAGCGACGTCAACTAATGAAAAACTGTTTTTT.

V usage is TRBV12-3 or TRBV12-4 and J usage is TRBJ1-2; possibly TRBD1 for D (5 bases). This CDR3 has 13 residues. V lost 8 bases to trimming and J lost 4 bases, with 14 bases between them. In nucleotides, the CDR3 is TGTGCCAGCGGCCCGGGACGGAGCTATGGCTACACCTTC. This encodes CASGPGRSYGYTF.

The chain has TRBV28 and TRBJ1-1, with D unclear. The germline V and J ends were trimmed by 10 bases and 1 base, with 10 bases remaining between them. The CDR3 totals 12 residues. Germline V gene lookup returns CDR1 MDHEN and CDR2 SYDVKM. CDR3 protein: CATLDWNTEAFF. The CDR3 bases are TGTGCCACCCTCGATTGGAACACTGAAGCTTTCTTT.

The rearrangement links TRBV6-5 to TRBJ1-2; possibly TRBD1 for D (5 bases). CDR3 size: 12 residues. The germline V gene has CDR1 MNHEY and CDR2 SVGAGI. With 3 bases removed from V and 8 bases from J, the gap between germline ends came to 10 bases. This chain's CDR3 is CASSYLGGGYTF. CDR3 DNA sequence: TGTGCCAGCAGTTATCTCGGGGGGGGCTACACCTTC.

The chain couples TRBV16 to TRBJ1-6, with a weak D call TRBD1 (6 bases). This CDR3 comprises 15 residues. CDR1 KGHSY and CDR2 FQNENV come from the germline V gene. V lost 3 bases to trimming and J lost 6 bases, with 12 bases between them. CDR3 residues: CASSHNRVGNSPLHF. The CDR3 bases are TGTGCCAGCAGCCATAACAGGGTTGGTAATTCACCCCTCCACTTT.

This rearrangement joins TRBV7-8 to TRBJ1-1; weak D call: TRBD1 (5 bases). The CDR3 is 15 residues long. Per germline, CDR1 SGHVS and CDR2 FQNEAQ. V lost 1 base and J 2 bases, leaving 11 bases between the germline ends. The CDR3 DNA follows: TGTGCCAGCAGCTTAGTTCCAGGGCGTAACACTGAAGCTTTCTTT. Protein sequence: CASSLVPGRNTEAFF. The whole variable domain, remainder taken from reference TRBV7-8 and TRBJ1-1, is GAGVSQSPRYKVAKRGQDVALRCDPISGHVSLFWYQQALGQGPEFLTYFQNEAQLDKSGLPSDRFFAERPEGSVSTLKIQRTQQEDSAVYLCASSLVPGRNTEAFFGQGTRLTVV.

The chain uses TRBV19 and TRBJ1-1, with D hard to call. The germline CDR1 and CDR2 sequences are LNHDA and SQIVND (reference sequence). This CDR3 is 12 amino acids long. V lost 3 bases to trimming and J lost 7 bases, with 9 bases between them. The CDR3 loop is CASSMERDEAFF. The CDR3 DNA reads TGTGCCAGTAGTATGGAGAGGGATGAAGCTTTCTTT.

The rearrangement uses TRBV5-4 and TRBJ2-1; D may be TRBD1 (5 bases). CDR3 length: 12 residues. With 2 bases removed from V and 7 bases from J, the gap between germline ends came to 7 bases. Germline CDR1 and CDR2: SGHNT and YYREEE (reference sequence). CDR3 sequence: CASSLAGNEQFF. The CDR3 DNA sequence: TGTGCCAGCAGCTTAGCAGGGAATGAGCAGTTCTTC.